Detailed here is one TCR beta chain. The entry originates in a study of molecular identifiers for immune sequencing clone quantification. The use of previously described methods and listed TCR primers produced the bulk TCR libraries. TCRdb called the PCR reads again in MiXCR, with one record for every CDR3 protein. Of roughly 50,000 distinct CDR3 sequences detected, about a third appear once; the ten largest clones hold 3.8%. The CDR3 sequence is 18 residues long. V lost 5 bases and J lost 3; bases outside the gene matches: 13. Germline values: CDR1 KGHDR, CDR2 SFDVKD. This sequence joins TRBV24-1 and TRBJ2-2; 8 bases match TRBD1. The TCR sequence derives from a human donor in good health. Some libraries in this study had Jurkat cell RNA spiked in. Sequencing input: naive CD8+ T cells from blood, with Jurkat cell RNA spiked in. The subset: FACS-sorted CD8+CD4-CCR7+CD45RA+ naive T cells. CDR3 sequence (DNA): TGTGCCACCAGTGGAGATTTCCGGACAGGGCTCGACACCGGGGAGCTGTTTTTT. This codes for CATSGDFRTGLDTGELFF.